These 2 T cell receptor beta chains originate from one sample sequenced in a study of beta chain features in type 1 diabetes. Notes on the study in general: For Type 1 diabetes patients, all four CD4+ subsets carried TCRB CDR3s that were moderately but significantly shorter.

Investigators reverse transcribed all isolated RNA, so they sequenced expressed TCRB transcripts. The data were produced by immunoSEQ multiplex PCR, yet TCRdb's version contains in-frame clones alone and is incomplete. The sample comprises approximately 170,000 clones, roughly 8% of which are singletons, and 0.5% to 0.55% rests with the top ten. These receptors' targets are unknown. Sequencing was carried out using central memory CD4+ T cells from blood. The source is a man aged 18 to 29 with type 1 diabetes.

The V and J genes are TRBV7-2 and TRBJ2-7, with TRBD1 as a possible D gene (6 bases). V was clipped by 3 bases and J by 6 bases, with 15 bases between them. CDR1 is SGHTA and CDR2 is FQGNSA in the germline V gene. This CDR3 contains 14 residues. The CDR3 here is CASSFDGQRTEQYF. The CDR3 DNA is TGTGCCAGCAGCTTTGACGGACAGAGAACCGAGCAGTACTTC. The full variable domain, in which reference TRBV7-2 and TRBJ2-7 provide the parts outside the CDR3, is GAGVSQSPSNKVTEKGKDVELRCDPISGHTALYWYRQSLGQGLEFLIYFQGNSAPDKSGLPSDRFSAERTGGSVSTLTIQRTQQEDSAVYLCASSFDGQRTEQYFGPGTRLTVT.

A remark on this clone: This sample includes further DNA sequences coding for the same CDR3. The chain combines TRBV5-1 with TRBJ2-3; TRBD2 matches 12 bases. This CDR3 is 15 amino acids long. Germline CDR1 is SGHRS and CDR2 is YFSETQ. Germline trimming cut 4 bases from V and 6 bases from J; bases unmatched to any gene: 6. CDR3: CASSPTSGSRDTQYF. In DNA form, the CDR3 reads TGCGCCAGCAGCCCGACTAGCGGGAGTAGGGATACGCAGTATTTT.